The next 7 T cell receptor beta chains were all read from a single sample in a study of technical replicates of blood from several donors. Libraries were prepared by immunoSEQ multiplex PCR; TCRdb keeps only in-frame clonotypes and omits some of them. The sample holds 60,000 to 90,000 clones; approximately 93% are singletons and the top ten take 0.35% to 0.5%. The sequenced sample was T cells isolated from PBMCs. These receptors were collected from a human donor in good health.

The chain recombines TRBV5-5 with TRBJ1-2; TRBD1 matches 7 bases. V gave up 0 bases and J gave up 6 bases; unmatched junction bases: 5. This CDR3 is built from 14 residues. Per germline, CDR1 SGHKS and CDR2 YYEKEE (reference sequence). CDR3 sequence reads: CASSLGVQGDGYTF. The CDR3 DNA is TGTGCCAGCAGCTTGGGAGTCCAGGGGGATGGCTACACCTTC.

The chain joins TRBV30 to TRBJ2-1; the match to TRBD2 covers 8 bases. Trimming cost V 5 bases and J 5 bases; bases outside gene matches: 2. The CDR3 totals 12 residues. In germline, CDR1 is GTSNPN, CDR2 SVGIG (reference sequence). This chain's CDR3 is CAWGLANNEQFF. The CDR3 DNA follows: TGTGCCTGGGGACTAGCCAACAATGAGCAGTTCTTC. Filled out from reference TRBV30 and TRBJ2-1, the complete variable domain reads SQTIHQWPATLVQPVGSPLSLECTVEGTSNPNLYWYRQAAGRGLQLLFYSVGIGQISSEVPQNLSASRPQDRQFILSSKKLLLSDSGFYLCAWGLANNEQFFGPGTRLTVL.

The chain uses TRBV7-3 and TRBJ2-3; D might be TRBD1 (5 bases). The CDR3 is made up of 14 amino acids. With 5 bases removed from V and 8 bases from J, the gap between germline ends came to 17 bases. The V gene's germline CDR1 is SGHTA and CDR2 FQGTGA. The CDR3 DNA sequence: TGTGCCAGCAGCACGCAGGGTGGTGGAGTTACGCAGTATTTT. The encoded protein is CASSTQGGGVTQYF.

This sequence joins TRBV28 and TRBJ2-4; 10 nucleotides agree with TRBD1. J was trimmed by 8 bases and V by 6 bases; bases with no gene match: 4. The CDR3 length is 13 residues. Germline CDR1 reads MDHEN; CDR2 reads SYDVKM. The CDR3 bases are TGTGCCAGCAGCCCGGACAGGGGGGACATTCAGTACTTC. It codes for CASSPDRGDIQYF.

V gene TRBV29-1 combines with J gene TRBJ1-2, with TRBD1 as a possible D gene (6 bases). This CDR3 contains 12 residues. CDR1 is SQVTM, CDR2 ANQGSEA, per germline. Trimming removed 6 bases from V and 3 bases from J, with 11 bases in between. Here the CDR3 DNA reads TGCAGCGTGGGTGAGGGGGACTATGGCTACACCTTC. It encodes CSVGEGDYGYTF.

This clone was recorded only once. The rearrangement links TRBV18 to TRBJ2-7; D remains ambiguous. Germline-derived CDR1 and CDR2 are KGHSH and LQKENI. The germline V and J ends were trimmed by 3 bases and 5 bases, with 11 bases remaining between them. The CDR3 consists of 13 residues. This CDR3 is CASSPSGSDEQYF. The CDR3 DNA follows: TGTGCCAGCTCACCCTCAGGTTCAGACGAGCAGTACTTC. Full variable domain (remainder filled in from reference TRBV18 and TRBJ2-7): NAGVMQNPRHLVRRRGQEARLRCSPMKGHSHVYWYRQLPEEGLKFMVYLQKENIIDESGMPKERFSAEFPKEGPSILRIQQVVRGDSAAYFCASSPSGSDEQYFGPGTRLTVT.

V is TRBV5-5 and J is TRBJ1-1; 8 bases agree with TRBD1. CDR3 length: 14 amino acids. Germline lookup yields CDR1 SGHKS and CDR2 YYEKEE (reference sequence). J gave up 5 bases and V 4 bases, and 7 bases lay outside the gene matches. The CDR3 reads CASSIQGARTEAFF. CDR3 sequence (DNA): TGTGCCAGCAGCATTCAGGGGGCGAGGACTGAAGCTTTCTTT.